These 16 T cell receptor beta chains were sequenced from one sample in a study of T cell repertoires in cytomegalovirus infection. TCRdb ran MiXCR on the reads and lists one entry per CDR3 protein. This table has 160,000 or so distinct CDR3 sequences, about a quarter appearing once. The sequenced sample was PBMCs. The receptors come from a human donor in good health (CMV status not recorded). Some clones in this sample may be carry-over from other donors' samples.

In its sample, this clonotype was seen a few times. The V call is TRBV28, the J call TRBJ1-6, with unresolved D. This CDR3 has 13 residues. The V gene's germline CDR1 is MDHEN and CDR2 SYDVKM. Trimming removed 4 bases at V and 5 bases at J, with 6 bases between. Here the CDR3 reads CASSSNNNSPLHF. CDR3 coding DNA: TGTGCCAGCAGTTCCAACAATAATTCACCCCTCCACTTT.

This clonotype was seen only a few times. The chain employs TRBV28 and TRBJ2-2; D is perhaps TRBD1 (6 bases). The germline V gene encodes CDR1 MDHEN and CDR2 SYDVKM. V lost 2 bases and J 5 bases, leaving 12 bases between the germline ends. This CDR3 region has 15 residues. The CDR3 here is CASSLGQLSTGELFF. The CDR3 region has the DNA TGTGCCAGCAGTTTAGGACAGCTCAGTACCGGGGAGCTGTTTTTT.

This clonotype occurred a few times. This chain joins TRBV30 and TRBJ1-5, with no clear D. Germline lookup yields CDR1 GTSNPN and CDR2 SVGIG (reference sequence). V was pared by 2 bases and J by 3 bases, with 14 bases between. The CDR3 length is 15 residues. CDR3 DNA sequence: TGTGCCTGGAGTCCCATCCGACGGTTCAATCAGCCCCAGCATTTT. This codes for CAWSPIRRFNQPQHF.

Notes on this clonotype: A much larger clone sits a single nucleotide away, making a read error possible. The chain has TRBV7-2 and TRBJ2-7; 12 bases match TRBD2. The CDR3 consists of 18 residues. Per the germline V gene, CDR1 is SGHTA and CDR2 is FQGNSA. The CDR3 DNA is TGTCCCAGCAGCTTAGCTCCGGGGACTAGCGGGCCAACCTACGAGCAGTACTTC. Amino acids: CPSSLAPGTSGPTYEQYF.

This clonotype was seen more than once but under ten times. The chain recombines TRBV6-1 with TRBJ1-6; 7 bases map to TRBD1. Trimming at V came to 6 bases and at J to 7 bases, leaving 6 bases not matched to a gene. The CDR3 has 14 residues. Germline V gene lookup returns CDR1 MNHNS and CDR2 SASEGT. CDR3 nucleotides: TGTGCCAGCAGCCTAGGGGGCGGGAATTCACCCCTCCACTTT. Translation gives CASSLGGGNSPLHF.

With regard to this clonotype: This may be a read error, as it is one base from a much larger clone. CDR3 protein: CASSPGERENTLYF. For the CDR3, the DNA is TGTGCCAGCAGCCCCGGAGAGAGGGAGAACACCTTATATTTT. This chain links TRBV7-2 with TRBJ1-3, with unresolved D. The CDR3 is made up of 14 amino acids. Germline CDR1 SGHTA, CDR2 FQGNSA.

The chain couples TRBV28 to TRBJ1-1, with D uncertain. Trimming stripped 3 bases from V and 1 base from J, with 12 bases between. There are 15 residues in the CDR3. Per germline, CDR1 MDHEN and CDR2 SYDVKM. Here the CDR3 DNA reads TGTGCCAGCAGTTTGACCGGGAGAGGGAACACTGAAGCTTTCTTT. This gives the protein CASSLTGRGNTEAFF.

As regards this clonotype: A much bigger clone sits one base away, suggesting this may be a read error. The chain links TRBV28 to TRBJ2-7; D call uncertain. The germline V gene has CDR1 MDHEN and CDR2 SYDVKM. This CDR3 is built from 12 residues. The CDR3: CGSSLWGYEQYF. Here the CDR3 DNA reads TGTGGCAGCAGTTTATGGGGATACGAGCAGTACTTC.

CDR3 nucleotide sequence: TGTGCCAGCAGGCCAGGGGTATCGGGAAATTCACCCCTCCACTTT. Translating gives CASRPGVSGNSPLHF. This chain links TRBV7-8 with TRBJ1-6; tentative D call: TRBD1 (6 bases). Germline V lookup: CDR1 SGHVS, CDR2 FQNEAQ. Trimming stripped 6 bases from V and 7 bases from J, with 16 bases between. The CDR3 contains 15 residues.

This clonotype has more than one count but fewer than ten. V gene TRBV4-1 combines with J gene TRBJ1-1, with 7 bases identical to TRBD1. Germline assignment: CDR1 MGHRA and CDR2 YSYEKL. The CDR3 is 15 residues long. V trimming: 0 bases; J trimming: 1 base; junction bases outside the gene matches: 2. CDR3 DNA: TGCGCCAGCAGCCAAGACCGGGACAGGAACACTGAAGCTTTCTTT. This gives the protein CASSQDRDRNTEAFF.

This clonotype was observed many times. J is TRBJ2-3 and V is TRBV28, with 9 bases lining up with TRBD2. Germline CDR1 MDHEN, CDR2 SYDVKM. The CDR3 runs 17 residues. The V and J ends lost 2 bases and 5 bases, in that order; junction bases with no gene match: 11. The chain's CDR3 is CASSLRGGREGGDTQYF. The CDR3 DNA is TGTGCCAGCAGTTTACGCGGCGGGAGGGAGGGGGGAGATACGCAGTATTTT.

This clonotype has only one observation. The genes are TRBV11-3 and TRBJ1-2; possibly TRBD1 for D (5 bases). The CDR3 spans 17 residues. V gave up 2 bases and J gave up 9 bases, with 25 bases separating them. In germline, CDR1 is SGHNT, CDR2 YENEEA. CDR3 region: CASSLLTVDRGWECYTF. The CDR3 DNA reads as TGTGCCAGCAGCTTATTGACAGTAGATCGAGGTTGGGAATGCTACACCTTC.

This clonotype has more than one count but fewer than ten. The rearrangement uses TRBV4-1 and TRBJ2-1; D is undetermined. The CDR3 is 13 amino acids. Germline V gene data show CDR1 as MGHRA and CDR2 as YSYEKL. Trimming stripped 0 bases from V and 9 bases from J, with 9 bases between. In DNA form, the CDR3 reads TGCGCCAGCAGCCAAGATCGGCTAGTTGAGCAGTTCTTC. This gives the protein CASSQDRLVEQFF.

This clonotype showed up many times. DNA of the CDR3: TGTGCCAGCAGCTCCATACGCCAGGGGGCGAATGGCTACACCTTC. This gives the protein CASSSIRQGANGYTF. V and J are TRBV7-9 and TRBJ1-2; 8 nucleotides agree with TRBD1. This CDR3 region has 15 residues. The junction had 10 bases not matched to a gene; V was cut back by 4 bases and J by 6 bases. Germline-derived CDR1 and CDR2 are SEHNR and FQNEAQ (reference sequence).

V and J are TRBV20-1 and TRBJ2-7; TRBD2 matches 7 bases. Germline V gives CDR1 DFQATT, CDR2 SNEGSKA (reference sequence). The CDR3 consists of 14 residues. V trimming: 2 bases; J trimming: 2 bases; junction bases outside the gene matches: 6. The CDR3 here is CSARSASGAYEQYF. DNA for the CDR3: TGCAGTGCTAGATCGGCTAGCGGAGCCTACGAGCAGTACTTC.

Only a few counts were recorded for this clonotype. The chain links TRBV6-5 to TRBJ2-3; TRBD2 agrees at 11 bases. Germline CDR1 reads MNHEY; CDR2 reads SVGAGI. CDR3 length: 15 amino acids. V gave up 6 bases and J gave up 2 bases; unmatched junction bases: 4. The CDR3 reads CASSLTSGNTDTQYF. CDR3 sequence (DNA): TGTGCCAGCAGCTTGACTAGCGGGAACACAGATACGCAGTATTTT.